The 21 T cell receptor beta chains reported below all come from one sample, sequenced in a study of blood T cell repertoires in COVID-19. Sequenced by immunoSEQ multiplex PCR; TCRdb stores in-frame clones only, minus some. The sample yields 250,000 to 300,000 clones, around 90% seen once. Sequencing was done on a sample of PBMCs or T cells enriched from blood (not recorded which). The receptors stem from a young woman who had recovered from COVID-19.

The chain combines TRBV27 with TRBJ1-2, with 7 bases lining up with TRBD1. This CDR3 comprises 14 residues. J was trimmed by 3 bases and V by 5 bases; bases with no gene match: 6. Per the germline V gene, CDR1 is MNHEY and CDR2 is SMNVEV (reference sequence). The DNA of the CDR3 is TGTGCCAGCAGTCCCCGACAGGGTCACTATGGCTACACCTTC. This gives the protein CASSPRQGHYGYTF.

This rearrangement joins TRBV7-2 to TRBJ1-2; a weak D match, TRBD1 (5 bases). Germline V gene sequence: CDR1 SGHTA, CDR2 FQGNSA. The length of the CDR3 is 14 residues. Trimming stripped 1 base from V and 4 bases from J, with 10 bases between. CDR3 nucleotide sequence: TGTGCCAGCAGCTTAGGGGGGGAACCCTATGGCTACACCTTC. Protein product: CASSLGGEPYGYTF.

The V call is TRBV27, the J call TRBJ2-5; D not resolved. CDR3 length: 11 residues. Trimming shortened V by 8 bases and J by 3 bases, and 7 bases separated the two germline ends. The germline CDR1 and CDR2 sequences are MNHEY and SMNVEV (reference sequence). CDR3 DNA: TGTGCCAGCCCGGGTGAAGAGACCCAGTACTTC. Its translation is CASPGEETQYF.

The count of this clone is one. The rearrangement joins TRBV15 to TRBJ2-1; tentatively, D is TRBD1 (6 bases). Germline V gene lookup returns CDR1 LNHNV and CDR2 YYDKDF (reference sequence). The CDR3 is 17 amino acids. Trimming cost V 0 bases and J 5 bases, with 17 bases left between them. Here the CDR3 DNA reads TGTGCCACCAGCAGAGATTGGGGGCCCGCGCAAAACAATGAGCAGTTCTTC. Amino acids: CATSRDWGPAQNNEQFF.

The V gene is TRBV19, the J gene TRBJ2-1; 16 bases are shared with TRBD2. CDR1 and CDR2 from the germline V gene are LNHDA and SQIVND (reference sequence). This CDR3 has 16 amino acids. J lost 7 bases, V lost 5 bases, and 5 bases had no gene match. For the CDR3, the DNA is TGTGCCAGTAGTGGGACTAGCGGGGGGGCCGTAAATGAGCAGTTCTTC. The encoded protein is CASSGTSGGAVNEQFF.

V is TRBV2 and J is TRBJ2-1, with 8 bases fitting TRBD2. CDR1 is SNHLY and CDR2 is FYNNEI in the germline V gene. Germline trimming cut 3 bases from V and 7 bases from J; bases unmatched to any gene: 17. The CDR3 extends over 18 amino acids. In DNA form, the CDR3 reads TGTGCCAGCAGTGACCCGGGGGGGCCCCTTAGCTATCAGAATGAGCAGTTCTTC. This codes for CASSDPGGPLSYQNEQFF.

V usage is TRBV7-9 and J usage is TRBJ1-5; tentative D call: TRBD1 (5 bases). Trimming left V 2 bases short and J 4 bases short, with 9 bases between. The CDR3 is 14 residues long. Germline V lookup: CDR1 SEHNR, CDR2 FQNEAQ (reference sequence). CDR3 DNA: TGTGCCAGCAGCTTATCAGGGATGAATCAGCCCCAGCATTTT. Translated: CASSLSGMNQPQHF.

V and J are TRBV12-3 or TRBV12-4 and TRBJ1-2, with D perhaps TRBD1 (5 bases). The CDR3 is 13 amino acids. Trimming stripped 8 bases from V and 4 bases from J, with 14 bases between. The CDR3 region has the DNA TGTGCCAGCCGGGACCTAGCGGGCTATGGCTACACCTTC. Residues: CASRDLAGYGYTF.

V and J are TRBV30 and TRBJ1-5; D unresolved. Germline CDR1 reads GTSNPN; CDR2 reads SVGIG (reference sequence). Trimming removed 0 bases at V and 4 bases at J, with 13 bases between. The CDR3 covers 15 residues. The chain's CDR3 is CAWSVREGWNQPQHF. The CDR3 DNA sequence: TGTGCCTGGAGTGTACGGGAAGGGTGGAATCAGCCCCAGCATTTT.

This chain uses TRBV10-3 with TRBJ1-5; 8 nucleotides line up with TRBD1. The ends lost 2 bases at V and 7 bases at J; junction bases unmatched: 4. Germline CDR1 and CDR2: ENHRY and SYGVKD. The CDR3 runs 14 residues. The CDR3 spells CAISEPDRAQPQHF. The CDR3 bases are TGTGCCATCAGTGAGCCGGACAGGGCCCAGCCCCAGCATTTT.

CDR3 in DNA: TGTGCCAGCAGCGAACCGGGACTTCAAGAGACCCAGTACTTC. Amino acids: CASSEPGLQETQYF. This chain joins TRBV7-8 and TRBJ2-5; TRBD2 might be the D (6 bases). This CDR3 has 14 residues. V was trimmed by 5 bases and J by 2 bases, leaving 12 bases between them. CDR1 and CDR2 from the germline V gene are SGHVS and FQNEAQ.

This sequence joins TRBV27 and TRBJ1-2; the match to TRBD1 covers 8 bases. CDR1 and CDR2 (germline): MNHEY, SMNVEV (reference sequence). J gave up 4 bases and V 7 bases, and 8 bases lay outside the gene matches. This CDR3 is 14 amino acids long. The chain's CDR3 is CASTTPGGGYGYTF. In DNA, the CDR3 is TGTGCCAGCACCACCCCAGGGGGCGGCTATGGCTACACCTTC.

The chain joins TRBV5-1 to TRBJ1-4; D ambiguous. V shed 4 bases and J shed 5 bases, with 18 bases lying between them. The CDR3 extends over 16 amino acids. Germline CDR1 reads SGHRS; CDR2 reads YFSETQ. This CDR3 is CASSQLTAALNEKLFF. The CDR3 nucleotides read TGCGCCAGCAGCCAATTGACTGCAGCTTTGAATGAAAAACTGTTTTTT.

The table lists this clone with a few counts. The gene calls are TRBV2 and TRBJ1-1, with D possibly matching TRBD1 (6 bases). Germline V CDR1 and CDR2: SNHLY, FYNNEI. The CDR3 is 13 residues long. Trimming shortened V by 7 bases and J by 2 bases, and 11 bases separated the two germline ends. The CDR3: CASTGDFNTEAFF. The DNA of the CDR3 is TGTGCCAGCACAGGGGATTTCAACACTGAAGCTTTCTTT.

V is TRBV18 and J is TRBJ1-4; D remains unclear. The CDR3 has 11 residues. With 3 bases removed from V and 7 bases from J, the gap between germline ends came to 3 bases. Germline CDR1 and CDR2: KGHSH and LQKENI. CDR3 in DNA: TGTGCCAGCTCACCGGCTGAAAAACTGTTTTTT. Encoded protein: CASSPAEKLFF.

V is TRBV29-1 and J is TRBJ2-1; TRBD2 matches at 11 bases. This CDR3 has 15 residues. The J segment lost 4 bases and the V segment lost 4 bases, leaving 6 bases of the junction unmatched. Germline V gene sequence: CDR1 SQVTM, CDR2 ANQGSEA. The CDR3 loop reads CSVANRLAGYNEQFF. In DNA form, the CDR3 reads TGCAGCGTTGCAAATAGACTAGCGGGATACAATGAGCAGTTCTTC.

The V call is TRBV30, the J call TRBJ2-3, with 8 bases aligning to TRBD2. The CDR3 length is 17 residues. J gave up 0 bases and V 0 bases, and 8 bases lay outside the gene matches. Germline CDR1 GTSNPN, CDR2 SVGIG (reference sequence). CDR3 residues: CAWSVKGLVASTDTQYF. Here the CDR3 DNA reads TGTGCCTGGAGTGTTAAGGGACTAGTCGCTAGCACAGATACGCAGTATTTT.

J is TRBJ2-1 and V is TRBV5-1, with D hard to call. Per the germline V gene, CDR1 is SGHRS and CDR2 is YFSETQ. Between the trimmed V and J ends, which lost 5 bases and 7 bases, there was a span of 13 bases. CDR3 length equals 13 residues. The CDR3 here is CASRSQVWNEQFF. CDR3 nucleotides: TGCGCCAGCAGGTCCCAGGTCTGGAATGAGCAGTTCTTC.

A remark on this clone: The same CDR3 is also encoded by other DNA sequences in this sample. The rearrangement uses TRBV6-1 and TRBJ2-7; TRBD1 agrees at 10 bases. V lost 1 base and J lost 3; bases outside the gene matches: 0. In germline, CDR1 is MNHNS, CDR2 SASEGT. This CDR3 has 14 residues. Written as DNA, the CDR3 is TGTGCCAGCAGTGAAGGGACAGGGGGCTACGAGCAGTACTTC. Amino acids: CASSEGTGGYEQYF.

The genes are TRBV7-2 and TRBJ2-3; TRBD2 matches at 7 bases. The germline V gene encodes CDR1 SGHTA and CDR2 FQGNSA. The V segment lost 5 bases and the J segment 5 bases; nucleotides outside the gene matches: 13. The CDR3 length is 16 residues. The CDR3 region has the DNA TGTGCCAGCAGCCCAGGAAGCGGGACGCTTTTAGATACGCAGTATTTT. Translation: CASSPGSGTLLDTQYF.

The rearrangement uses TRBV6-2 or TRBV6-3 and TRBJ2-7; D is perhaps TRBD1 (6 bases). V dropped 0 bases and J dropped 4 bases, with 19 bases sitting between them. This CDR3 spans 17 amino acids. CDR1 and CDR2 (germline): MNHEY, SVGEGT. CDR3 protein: CASSYSRRWGRLYEQYF. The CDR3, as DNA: TGTGCCAGCAGTTACTCCCGTCGTTGGGGGCGTCTTTACGAGCAGTACTTC.